The 20 T cell receptor beta chains below all came from one sample that was sequenced in a study of CD8+ T cells in alopecia areata. The authors extracted RNA and reverse transcribed it into cDNA as the sequencing template. Using immunoSEQ multiplex PCR, the repertoire was profiled, and TCRdb retains in-frame clones only, with some absent. In the table there are fewer than 150,000 clones, roughly four fifths of which are singletons. Treatment given: oral pan-JAK inhibitor, 5-10 mg twice daily. Specimen: CD8+ T cells sorted from blood, collected at week 4, from a patient treated with tofacitinib. The origin of the receptors is a human donor with alopecia areata.

This clone was counted between two and nine times. The chain links TRBV7-2 to TRBJ2-3; perhaps TRBD2 as D (6 bases). There are 14 residues in the CDR3. Germline lookup yields CDR1 SGHTA and CDR2 FQGNSA. V lost 5 bases, J lost 5 bases, and 14 bases lay in between. CDR3 protein: CASSPRGREDTQYF. CDR3 DNA sequence: TGTGCCAGCAGCCCTAGAGGGCGGGAAGATACGCAGTATTTT.

V and J are TRBV30 and TRBJ2-3; possible D gene TRBD1, 5 bases. V was clipped by 5 bases and J by 6 bases, with 12 bases between them. Germline lookup yields CDR1 GTSNPN and CDR2 SVGIG (reference sequence). The CDR3 spans 12 residues. CDR3 DNA sequence: TGTGCCTGGGAGCTGACAGTGGATACGCAGTATTTT. Its protein is CAWELTVDTQYF. Combining the CDR3 with reference TRBV30 and TRBJ2-3 gives the whole variable domain SQTIHQWPATLVQPVGSPLSLECTVEGTSNPNLYWYRQAAGRGLQLLFYSVGIGQISSEVPQNLSASRPQDRQFILSSKKLLLSDSGFYLCAWELTVDTQYFGPGTRLTVL.

The gene calls are TRBV10-2 and TRBJ2-1; TRBD2 might be the D (5 bases). The CDR3 runs 13 residues. V gave up 7 bases and J gave up 2 bases, with 9 bases separating them. Germline V gives CDR1 WSHSY, CDR2 SAAADI. The DNA for the CDR3 is TGCGCCAGCACCAAACTAGCCTACAATGAGCAGTTCTTC. Its protein product is CASTKLAYNEQFF.

The chain links TRBV5-6 to TRBJ2-1; D call uncertain. Per the germline V gene, CDR1 is SGHDT and CDR2 is YYEEEE. The CDR3 sequence is 12 residues long. Trimming took off 2 bases at V and 10 bases at J, with 10 bases between the two ends. Written as DNA, the CDR3 is TGTGCCAGCAGCTTATCGCGGCGGGAGCAGTTCTTC. It yields the protein CASSLSRREQFF.

This rearrangement joins TRBV5-1 to TRBJ2-7; 7 bases fit TRBD1. Germline values: CDR1 SGHRS, CDR2 YFSETQ. The trim removed 2 bases at V and 6 bases at J, leaving 2 bases unmatched. The CDR3 length is 12 residues. DNA for the CDR3: TGCGCCAGCAGCTTTCCAGGGGGCGAGCAGTACTTC. It is translated as CASSFPGGEQYF.

The chain joins TRBV23-1 to TRBJ1-2; no reliable D call. TRBV23-1 is an ORF; its function is uncertain. The CDR3 has 11 amino acids. V was trimmed by 4 bases and J by 7 bases, leaving 7 bases between them. The CDR3 DNA reads as TGCGCCAGCAGTCTAAGTGGTGGCTACACCTTC. Translated, it gives CASSLSGGYTF.

The chain couples TRBV5-6 to TRBJ2-2; D gene unclear. CDR1 SGHDT and CDR2 YYEEEE come from the germline V gene. The CDR3 is made up of 11 amino acids. The germline V and J ends were trimmed by 3 bases and 3 bases, with 0 bases remaining between them. CDR3 amino acids: CASSYTGELFF. CDR3 DNA: TGTGCCAGCAGCTACACCGGGGAGCTGTTTTTT.

The chain links TRBV7-6 to TRBJ2-1, with TRBD2 identical over 16 bases. Losses at the gene ends were 5 bases for V and 8 bases for J; bases not matched to a gene: 3. CDR1 is SGHVS, CDR2 FNYEAQ, per germline. This CDR3 spans 15 amino acids. Written as DNA, the CDR3 is TGTGCCAGCAGCGTAGGGACTAGCGGGGGGGATGAGCAGTTCTTC. It yields the protein CASSVGTSGGDEQFF. The whole variable domain, filled in from reference TRBV7-6 and TRBJ2-1, reads GAGVSQSPRYKVTKRGQDVALRCDPISGHVSLYWYRQALGQGPEFLTYFNYEAQQDKSGLPNDRFSAERPEGSISTLTIQRTEQRDSAMYRCASSVGTSGGDEQFFGPGTRLTVL.

The chain is built from TRBV16 and TRBJ1-2; 9 bases match TRBD1. V lost 0 bases, J lost 10 bases, and 3 bases stayed unmatched. The length of the CDR3 is 13 residues. Per the germline V gene, CDR1 is KGHSY and CDR2 is FQNENV. The chain's CDR3 is CASSQSGTGPYTF. The CDR3 DNA reads TGTGCCAGCAGCCAATCCGGGACAGGGCCCTACACCTTC.

The chain recombines TRBV10-3 with TRBJ1-1; 8 bases line up with TRBD1. J gave up 4 bases and V 4 bases, and 11 bases lay outside the gene matches. CDR1 is ENHRY and CDR2 is SYGVKD in the germline V gene. The CDR3 spans 16 residues. DNA of the CDR3: TGTGCCATCAGTGTCGCAGGGGGCCGTGAGAGCACTGAAGCTTTCTTT. Amino acid sequence: CAISVAGGRESTEAFF.

The chain carries TRBV7-6 and TRBJ2-3, with D perhaps TRBD1 (5 bases). The V and J ends lost 1 base and 2 bases respectively, with 16 bases between them. CDR1 and CDR2 (germline): SGHVS, FNYEAQ. The CDR3 loop spans 17 amino acids. The CDR3 region is CASSLDPTAPDTDTQYF. The DNA of the CDR3 is TGTGCCAGCAGCTTAGACCCGACAGCACCTGACACAGATACGCAGTATTTT.

The rearrangement joins TRBV12-5 to TRBJ1-2; D gene ambiguous. Trimming cost V 3 bases and J 5 bases, with 16 bases left between them. Per the germline V gene, CDR1 is LGHNT and CDR2 is FRNRAP. This CDR3 has 15 amino acids. This chain's CDR3 is CASGFPSALQYGYTF. CDR3 nucleotide sequence: TGTGCTAGTGGTTTCCCGTCAGCTCTCCAGTATGGCTACACCTTC.

This chain links TRBV6-6 with TRBJ2-7; 7 bases map to TRBD1. V lost 7 bases, J lost 2 bases, and 11 bases stayed unmatched. Germline CDR1 reads MNHNY; CDR2 reads SVGAGI (reference sequence). The CDR3 loop spans 15 amino acids. CDR3 nucleotides: TGTGCCAGCACCCCCAGCCAGGGGGTAACCTACGAGCAGTACTTC. It codes for CASTPSQGVTYEQYF.

This rearrangement joins TRBV11-3 to TRBJ2-7; 12 nucleotides match TRBD1. CDR3 size: 13 residues. Germline V gene lookup returns CDR1 SGHNT and CDR2 YENEEA. Trimming removed 5 bases from V and 9 bases from J; junction bases left unmatched: 5. The CDR3 coding sequence is TGTGCCAGCAGCCACGGGACAGGGGGCAGGCAGTACTTC. Its protein is CASSHGTGGRQYF.

J is TRBJ2-1 and V is TRBV4-3; 8 bases map to TRBD1. Germline V gene sequence: CDR1 LGHNA, CDR2 YSLEER. V shed 0 bases and J 8 bases; nucleotides not matched to a gene: 15. The CDR3 spans 18 residues. The CDR3 DNA sequence: TGCGCCAGCAGCCAAGACTGGGCCGGGACAGGCGATATCTATGAGCAGTTCTTC. It yields the protein CASSQDWAGTGDIYEQFF.

This chain uses TRBV5-5 with TRBJ2-6; D gene ambiguous. The CDR3 contains 16 residues. The germline CDR1 and CDR2 sequences are SGHKS and YYEKEE (reference sequence). The V and J ends lost 0 bases and 0 bases respectively, with 7 bases between them. The CDR3 region has the DNA TGTGCCAGCAGCTTGGAAAGGGACTCTGGGGCCAACGTCCTGACTTTC. Its translation: CASSLERDSGANVLTF.

V usage is TRBV14 and J usage is TRBJ2-1, with D unresolved. Trimming shortened V by 4 bases and J by 4 bases, and 11 bases separated the two germline ends. Germline values: CDR1 SGHDN, CDR2 FVKESK. The CDR3 totals 14 residues. CDR3 region: CASSLPGPYNEQFF. Here the CDR3 DNA reads TGTGCCAGCAGCCTCCCTGGCCCTTACAATGAGCAGTTCTTC.

This chain links TRBV7-9 with TRBJ2-1; D is tentatively TRBD1 or TRBD2 (7 bases each). Trimming shortened V by 0 bases and J by 2 bases, and 11 bases separated the two germline ends. This CDR3 is 16 amino acids long. CDR1 is SEHNR and CDR2 is FQNEAQ in the germline V gene (reference sequence). This CDR3 is CASSLAGGGAYNEQFF. Written as DNA, the CDR3 is TGTGCCAGCAGCTTAGCGGGAGGGGGCGCCTACAATGAGCAGTTCTTC.

This rearrangement joins TRBV7-9 to TRBJ2-1; no clear D. The germline V gene has CDR1 SEHNR and CDR2 FQNEAQ (reference sequence). This CDR3 spans 14 amino acids. V dropped 5 bases and J dropped 0 bases, with 8 bases sitting between them. The CDR3 sequence is CASSPRSSYNEQFF. CDR3 sequence (DNA): TGTGCCAGCAGCCCCCGCAGCTCCTACAATGAGCAGTTCTTC.

This clone was seen a single time. This chain links TRBV7-2 with TRBJ2-7; TRBD1 matches at 12 bases. The CDR3 runs 17 residues. V lost 0 bases, J lost 1 base, and 4 bases stayed unmatched. From germline, CDR1 is SGHTA and CDR2 FQGNSA. Here the CDR3 reads CASSLAPGQGASYEQYF. The CDR3 DNA reads as TGTGCCAGCAGCTTAGCACCGGGACAGGGGGCATCCTACGAGCAGTACTTC.